These T cell receptor beta chains were read from a single sample in a study of regulatory T cells in long-lasting Graves disease. TCRdb ran MiXCR on the multiplex PCR reads and lists one entry per CDR3 protein. This sample yields 400,000 to 500,000 distinct CDR3 sequences, of which around 20% are seen a single time; roughly 13% belongs to the top ten. Sequencing used peripheral blood mononuclear cells (PBMCs), obtained when the disease was refractory, from a patient treated with antithyroid drugs. The receptors originated from a female donor with Graves disease. CDR3s leave out the opening cysteine and the closing phenylalanine or tryptophan.

TRBJ2-5 | TRBV6-1 | ASRNLGQETQY
TRBJ1-1 | TRBV7-2 | ASSLSQGVYTEAF
TRBJ2-7 | TRBV28 | ASGLAPSLAGRHEQY
TRBJ2-5 | TRBV10-3 | AISESTGGVETQY
TRBJ2-3 | TRBV7-3 | ASSLQGNLGDTQY
TRBJ1-1 | TRBV7-6 | ASIDRGSGGTEAF
TRBJ2-7 | TRBV2 | ASSGDRGDVYEQY
TRBJ2-7 | TRBV20-1 | SARRQGDYEQY
TRBJ2-5 | TRBV20-1 | SALDGDDKETQY
TRBJ2-7 | TRBV28 | ASSGQAFSATYEQY
TRBJ2-1 | TRBV6-6 | ASSYSSWQVRDEQF
TRBJ2-5 | TRBV5-5 | ASSLVTGYQETQY
TRBJ1-1 | TRBV5-1 | ANSLGSGADYTEAF
TRBJ2-7 | TRBV11-2 | ASSRGGLAESYEQY
TRBJ2-3 | TRBV11-2 | ASSLAGTTDTQY
TRBJ1-6 | TRBV6-1 | ATSVADYNSPLH
TRBJ2-3 | TRBV6-5 | ASSYRAGDSSGTDTQY
TRBJ2-7 | TRBV13 | ASSSIPSGARYEQY
TRBJ2-7 | TRBV4-2 | ASSQVEREGHFYEQY
TRBJ2-7 | TRBV2 | ARETGLGGNEQY
TRBJ2-7 | TRBV18 | ASSAGQPYYEQY
TRBJ1-1 | TRBV6-1 | ASSEYGYAEAF
TRBJ2-7 | TRBV11-2 | ASSLAAGLGEQY
TRBJ1-6 | TRBV27 | ASSPLAQGNSPLH
TRBJ2-2 | TRBV28 | ASSYASDPTGELF
TRBJ1-2 | TRBV28 | ASSLGRGDGYT
TRBJ2-4 | TRBV9 | ASSARQGACGSLAKNIQY
TRBJ1-2 | TRBV2 | ASSDRDGYT
TRBJ2-2 | TRBV28 | ASSRGGGARTGELF
TRBJ2-7 | TRBV19 | ASSNGRYYEQY
TRBJ2-1 | TRBV7-2 | ASTYRGTYNEQF
TRBJ2-4 | TRBV24-1 | ATSAFNNIQY
TRBJ1-2 | TRBV6-1 | ASRRAGVYGYT
TRBJ1-2 | TRBV2 | ASSEAFRGDYGYT
TRBJ2-2 | TRBV27 | ASKPDIATGELF
TRBJ2-3 | TRBV5-1 | ASSLERTTDTQY
TRBJ1-5 | TRBV20-1 | SARQGALPNQPQH
TRBJ2-2 | TRBV7-9 | ASSPPTGTGATGELF
TRBJ2-7 | TRBV10-1 | ASSEARDRYLEQY
TRBJ2-3 | TRBV29-1 | SGSRGESTDTQY
TRBJ1-5 | TRBV28 | ASSLLGSRSNQPQH
TRBJ2-6 | TRBV28 | ASRSGGDVSGANVLT
TRBJ1-3 | TRBV3-1 | ASSLGHNSGNTIY
TRBJ1-5 | TRBV4-1 | ASSQSHTAQPQH
TRBJ1-1 | TRBV10-1 | ASSESRNTEAF
TRBJ2-5 | TRBV7-2 | ASSLARRKETQY
TRBJ2-7 | TRBV7-9 | ASSLARGLTGEQY
TRBJ2-2 | TRBV6-1 | ASRPSIGTPSLTGELF
TRBJ1-6 | TRBV3-1 | ASSQAGVGPSLH